This TCR beta chain appears in the sequencing data of a study of blood T cell repertoires in COVID-19. Study context: Acute-phase and convalescent COVID-19 samples originated in the United States, Italy and Spain. From T cells, B-cell-depleted T cells, or PBMCs came the material, which was cDNA or gDNA.

Germline-derived CDR1 and CDR2 are LGHDT and YNNKEL (reference sequence). The CDR3 is made up of 18 amino acids. V dropped 8 bases and J dropped 4; count of bases not matched to a gene: 13. In the authors' workflow: Reference gene primers were amplified, and this amplification served to estimate nucleated cell counts. Only in-frame clones appear in the TCRdb table, and some are missing; sequencing was by immunoSEQ multiplex PCR. V and J calls and clone size follow that table, whereas D and trimming were derived from the DNA. The sample lists over 60,000 clones, 70% to 85% occurring once. The clonotype was recovered from a man older than 75 with active COVID-19. Input material: peripheral blood. The chain joins TRBV3-1 (or the pseudogene TRBV3-2) to TRBJ2-5, with TRBD2 matching over 16 bases. CDR3: CASGGFGTSGRGGETQYF. CDR3 coding DNA: TGTGCCAGCGGGGGTTTTGGGACTAGCGGGAGGGGAGGAGAGACCCAGTACTTC.